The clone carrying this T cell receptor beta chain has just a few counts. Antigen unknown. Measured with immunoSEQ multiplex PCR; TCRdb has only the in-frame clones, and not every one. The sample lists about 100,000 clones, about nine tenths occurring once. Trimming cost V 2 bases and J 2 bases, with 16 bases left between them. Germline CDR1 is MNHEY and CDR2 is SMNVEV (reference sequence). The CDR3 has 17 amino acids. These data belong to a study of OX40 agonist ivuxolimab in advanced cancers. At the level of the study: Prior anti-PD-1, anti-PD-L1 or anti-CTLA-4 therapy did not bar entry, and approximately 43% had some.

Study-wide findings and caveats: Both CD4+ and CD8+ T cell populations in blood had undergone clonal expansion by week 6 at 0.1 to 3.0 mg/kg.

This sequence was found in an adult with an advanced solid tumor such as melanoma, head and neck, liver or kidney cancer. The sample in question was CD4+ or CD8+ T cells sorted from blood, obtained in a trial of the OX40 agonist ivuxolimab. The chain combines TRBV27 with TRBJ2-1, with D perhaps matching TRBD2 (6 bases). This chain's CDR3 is CASSLTGLGGAYNEQFF. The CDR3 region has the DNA TGTGCCAGCAGTTTAACGGGACTGGGGGGAGCCTACAATGAGCAGTTCTTC.